This is a list of T cell receptor beta chains from one sample in a study of cytomegalovirus exposure and HLA in healthy donors. Here immunoSEQ multiplex PCR was the method, and the copy in TCRdb shows in-frame clones only, minus some. The sample holds about 130,000 clones, 65% to 90% seen once. Material for sequencing was PBMCs. All receptors derive from a girl aged 2-9 years in good health and CMV-seronegative. CDR3s include the opening cysteine and the closing phenylalanine or tryptophan. The order of the fields is V gene, CDR3 protein.

v_gene: TRBV19
CDR3aa: CASSITSGAGYTF

v_gene: TRBV29-1
CDR3aa: CSVRLAGSYEQYF

v_gene: TRBV6-5
CDR3aa: CASSYGTSGTYEQYF

v_gene: TRBV7-6
CDR3aa: CASSSRQGGSGYTF

v_gene: TRBV7-2
CDR3aa: CASSPGTGELNTEAFF

v_gene: TRBV2
CDR3aa: CASSAGRKTDIQYF

v_gene: TRBV19
CDR3aa: CASSIGRANTGELFF

v_gene: TRBV5-4
CDR3aa: CASSSGATSGYSGANALTF

v_gene: TRBV30
CDR3aa: CAWSVLSSYNEQFF

v_gene: TRBV30
CDR3aa: CAWSYLGQAFF

v_gene: TRBV5-5
CDR3aa: CASGTQGFYGYTF

v_gene: TRBV29-1
CDR3aa: CSGLGARGQGYEQYF

v_gene: TRBV15
CDR3aa: CATSRDLQGNTGELFF

v_gene: TRBV4-1
CDR3aa: CASSQVATGRRQPQHF

v_gene: TRBV30
CDR3aa: CAWISDRGTQYF

v_gene: TRBV29-1
CDR3aa: CSVRGTVSYEQYF

v_gene: TRBV5-5
CDR3aa: CASSPAGGTGIYGYTF

v_gene: TRBV18
CDR3aa: CASSPDQVKAFF

v_gene: TRBV27
CDR3aa: CASSWTGGSDEQYF

v_gene: TRBV6-5
CDR3aa: CASSALAGLYNEQFF

v_gene: TRBV28
CDR3aa: CASKPGTGTRNTIYF

v_gene: TRBV4-1
CDR3aa: CASSQPSGLHLGQYF

v_gene: TRBV7-7
CDR3aa: CASRTGQTGELFF

v_gene: TRBV7-3
CDR3aa: CASSPGTSGLNEQFF

v_gene: TRBV7-2
CDR3aa: CASSLEGQSTSKQYF

v_gene: TRBV28
CDR3aa: CASSGDRGVNEQFF

v_gene: TRBV2
CDR3aa: CASSESGTTTYNEQFF

v_gene: TRBV7-2
CDR3aa: CASSARVSGANVLTF

v_gene: TRBV4-3
CDR3aa: CASSQRYSGDSGNTIYF

v_gene: TRBV2
CDR3aa: CASSDRWGGSEQFF

v_gene: TRBV15
CDR3aa: CATSRAGTSADYEQYF

v_gene: TRBV11-2
CDR3aa: CASSLDGRSYEQYF

v_gene: TRBV27
CDR3aa: CASSPGQGNNEQFF

v_gene: TRBV5-6
CDR3aa: CASSLAATEPYTEAFF

v_gene: TRBV27
CDR3aa: CASTSGVGLPSDTQYF

v_gene: TRBV6-5
CDR3aa: CASSKEGGGTEAFF

v_gene: TRBV6-5
CDR3aa: CASSYSQANQPQHF

v_gene: TRBV7-9
CDR3aa: CASSPPGTSGSNEQFF

v_gene: TRBV28
CDR3aa: CASSVAGVTYEQYF